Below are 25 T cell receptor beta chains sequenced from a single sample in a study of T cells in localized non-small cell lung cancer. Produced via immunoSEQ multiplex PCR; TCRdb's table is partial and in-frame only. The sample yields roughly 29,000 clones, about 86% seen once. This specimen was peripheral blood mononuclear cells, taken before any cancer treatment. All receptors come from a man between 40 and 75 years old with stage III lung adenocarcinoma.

Here the CDR3 DNA reads TGTGCCAGCAGTTTTACAGGGATAGTTACTGAAGCTTTCTTT. Translated, it gives CASSFTGIVTEAFF. The V gene is TRBV28, the J gene TRBJ1-1, with D perhaps matching TRBD1 (6 bases). This CDR3 contains 14 residues. Germline V CDR1 and CDR2: MDHEN, SYDVKM. With 3 bases removed from V and 5 bases from J, the gap between germline ends came to 13 bases. Variable domain in full (rest from reference TRBV28 and TRBJ1-1): DVKVTQSSRYLVKRTGEKVFLECVQDMDHENMFWYRQDPGLGLRLIYFSYDVKMKEKGDIPEGYSVSREKKERFSLILESASTNQTSMYLCASSFTGIVTEAFFGQGTRLTVV.

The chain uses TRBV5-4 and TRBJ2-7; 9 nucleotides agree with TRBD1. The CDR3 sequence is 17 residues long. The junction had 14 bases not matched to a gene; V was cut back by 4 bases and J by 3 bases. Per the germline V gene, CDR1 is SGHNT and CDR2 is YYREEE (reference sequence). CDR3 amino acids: CASSDRDRVYPLYEQYV. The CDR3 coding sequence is TGTGCCAGCAGCGACCGGGACAGGGTATACCCTCTCTACGAGCAGTACGTC.

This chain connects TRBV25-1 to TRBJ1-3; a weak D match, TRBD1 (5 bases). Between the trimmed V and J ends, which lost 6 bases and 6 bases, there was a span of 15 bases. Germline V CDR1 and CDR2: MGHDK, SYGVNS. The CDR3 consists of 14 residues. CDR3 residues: CASSPSGVVNTIYF. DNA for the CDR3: TGTGCCAGCAGCCCGTCGGGGGTGGTAAACACCATATATTTT.

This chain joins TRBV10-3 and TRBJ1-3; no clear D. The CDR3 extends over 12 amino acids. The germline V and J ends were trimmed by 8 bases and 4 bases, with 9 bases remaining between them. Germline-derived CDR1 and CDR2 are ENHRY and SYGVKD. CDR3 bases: TGTGCCATCCGGGCCTTCGGAAACACCATATATTTT. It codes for CAIRAFGNTIYF.

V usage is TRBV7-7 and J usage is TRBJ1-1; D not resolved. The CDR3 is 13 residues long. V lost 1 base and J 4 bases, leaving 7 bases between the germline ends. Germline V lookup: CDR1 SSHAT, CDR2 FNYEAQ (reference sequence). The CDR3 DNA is TGTGCCAGCAGCTTAGGGGTAGGCACTGAAGCTTTCTTT. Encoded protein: CASSLGVGTEAFF.

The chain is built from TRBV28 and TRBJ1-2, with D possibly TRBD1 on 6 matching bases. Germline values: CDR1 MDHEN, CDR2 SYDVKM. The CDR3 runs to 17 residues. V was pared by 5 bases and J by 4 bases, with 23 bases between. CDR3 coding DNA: TGTGCCAGCAGTAGCCCCCGCGACTCCAGGGGAGGCTATGGCTACACCTTC. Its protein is CASSSPRDSRGGYGYTF.

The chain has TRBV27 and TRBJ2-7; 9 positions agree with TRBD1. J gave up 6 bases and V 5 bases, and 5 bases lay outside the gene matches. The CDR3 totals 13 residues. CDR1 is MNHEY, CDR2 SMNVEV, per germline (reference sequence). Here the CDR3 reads CASSRDRVAEQYF. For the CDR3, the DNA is TGTGCCAGCAGTCGGGACAGGGTAGCCGAGCAGTACTTC.

The CDR3 bases are TGTGCCAGCAGCTTATCAGTAAATCAGCCCCAGCATTTT. The encoded protein is CASSLSVNQPQHF. The chain is built from TRBV11-1 and TRBJ1-5; no clear D gene. This CDR3 region has 13 residues. Germline-derived CDR1 and CDR2 are SGHAT and FQDESV (reference sequence). With 2 bases removed from V and 4 bases from J, the gap between germline ends came to 6 bases.

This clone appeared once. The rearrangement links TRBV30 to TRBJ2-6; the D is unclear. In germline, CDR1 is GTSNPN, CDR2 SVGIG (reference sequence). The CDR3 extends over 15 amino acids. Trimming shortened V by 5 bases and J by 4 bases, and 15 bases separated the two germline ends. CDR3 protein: CAWSRRVGGANVLTF. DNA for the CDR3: TGTGCCTGGTCCCGACGGGTTGGAGGGGCCAACGTCCTGACTTTC.

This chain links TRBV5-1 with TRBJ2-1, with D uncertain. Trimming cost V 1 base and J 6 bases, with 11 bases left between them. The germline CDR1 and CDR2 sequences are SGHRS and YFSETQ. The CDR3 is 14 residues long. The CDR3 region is CASSLSRGTNEQFF. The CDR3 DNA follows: TGCGCCAGCAGCTTGAGTCGAGGAACCAATGAGCAGTTCTTC.

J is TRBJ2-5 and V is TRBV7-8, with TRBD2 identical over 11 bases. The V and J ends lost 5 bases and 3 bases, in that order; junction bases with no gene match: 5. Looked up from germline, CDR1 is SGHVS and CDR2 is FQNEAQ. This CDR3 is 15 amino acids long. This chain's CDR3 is CASSPEGLAEETQYF. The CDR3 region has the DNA TGTGCCAGCAGCCCAGAGGGACTAGCGGAAGAGACCCAGTACTTC. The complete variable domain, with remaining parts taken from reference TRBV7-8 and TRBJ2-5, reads GAGVSQSPRYKVAKRGQDVALRCDPISGHVSLFWYQQALGQGPEFLTYFQNEAQLDKSGLPSDRFFAERPEGSVSTLKIQRTQQEDSAVYLCASSPEGLAEETQYFGPGTRLLVL.

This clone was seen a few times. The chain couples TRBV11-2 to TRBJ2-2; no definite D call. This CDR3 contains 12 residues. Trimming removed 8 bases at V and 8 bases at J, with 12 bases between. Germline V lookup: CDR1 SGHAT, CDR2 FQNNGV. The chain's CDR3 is CASRVLVGELFF. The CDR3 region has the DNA TGTGCCAGCCGCGTCTTGGTTGGGGAGCTGTTTTTT. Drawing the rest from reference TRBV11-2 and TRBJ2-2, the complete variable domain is EAGVAQSPRYKIIEKRQSVAFWCNPISGHATLYWYQQILGQGPKLLIQFQNNGVVDDSQLPKDRFSAERLKGVDSTLKIQPAKLEDSAVYLCASRVLVGELFFGEGSRLTVL.

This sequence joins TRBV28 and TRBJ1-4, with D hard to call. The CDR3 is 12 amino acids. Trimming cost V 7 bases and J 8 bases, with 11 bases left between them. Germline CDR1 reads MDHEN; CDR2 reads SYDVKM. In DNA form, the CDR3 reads TGTGCCAGCAATAGGCTGGGGGAAAAACTGTTTTTT. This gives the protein CASNRLGEKLFF.

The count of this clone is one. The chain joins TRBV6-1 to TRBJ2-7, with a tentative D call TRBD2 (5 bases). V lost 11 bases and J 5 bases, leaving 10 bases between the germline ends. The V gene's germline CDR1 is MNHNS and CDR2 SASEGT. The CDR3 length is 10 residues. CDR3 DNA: TGTGCCCGTCTCGGGGACGAGCAGTACGTC. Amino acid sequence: CARLGDEQYV.

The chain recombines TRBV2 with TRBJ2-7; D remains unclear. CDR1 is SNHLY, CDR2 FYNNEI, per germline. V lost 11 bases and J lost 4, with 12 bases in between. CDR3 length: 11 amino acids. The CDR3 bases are TGTGCCGTCCGGTCGGTATACGAGCAGTACTTC. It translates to CAVRSVYEQYF. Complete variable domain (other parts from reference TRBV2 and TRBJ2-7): EPEVTQTPSHQVTQMGQEVILRCVPISNHLYFYWYRQILGQKVEFLVSFYNNEISEKSEIFDDQFSVERPDGSNFTLKIRSTKLEDSAMYFCAVRSVYEQYFGPGTRLTVT.

In nucleotides, the CDR3 is TGTGCCAGCAGCTTGAGGGGGGCTGAACCCTACAATGAGCAGTTCTTC. Protein product: CASSLRGAEPYNEQFF. The rearrangement uses TRBV11-3 and TRBJ2-1; D is tentatively TRBD1 or TRBD2 (6 bases each). V lost 3 bases, J lost 2 bases, and 14 bases lay in between. CDR1 is SGHNT and CDR2 is YENEEA in the germline V gene. The CDR3 runs 16 residues.

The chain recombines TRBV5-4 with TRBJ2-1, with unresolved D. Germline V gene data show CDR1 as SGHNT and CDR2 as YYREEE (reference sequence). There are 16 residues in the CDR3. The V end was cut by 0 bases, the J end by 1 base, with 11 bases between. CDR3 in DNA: TGTGCCAGCAGCTTGGGCCTAGGAAGTTCCTACAATGAGCAGTTCTTC. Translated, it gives CASSLGLGSSYNEQFF. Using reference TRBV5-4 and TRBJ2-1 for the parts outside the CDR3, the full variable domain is ETGVTQSPTHLIKTRGQQVTLRCSSQSGHNTVSWYQQALGQGPQFIFQYYREEENGRGNFPPRFSGLQFPNYSSELNVNALELDDSALYLCASSLGLGSSYNEQFFGPGTRLTVL.

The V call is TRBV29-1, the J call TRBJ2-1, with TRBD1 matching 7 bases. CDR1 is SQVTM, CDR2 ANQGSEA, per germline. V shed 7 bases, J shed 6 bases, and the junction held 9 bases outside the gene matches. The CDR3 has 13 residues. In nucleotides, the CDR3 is TGCAGCGCGGGACAGCAAACCCGCAATGAGCAGTTCTTC. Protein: CSAGQQTRNEQFF.

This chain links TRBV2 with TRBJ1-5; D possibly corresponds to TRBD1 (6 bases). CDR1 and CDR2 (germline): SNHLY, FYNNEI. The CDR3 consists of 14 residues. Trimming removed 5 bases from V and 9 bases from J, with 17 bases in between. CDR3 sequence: CASSIQGVLTPQHF. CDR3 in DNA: TGTGCCAGCAGTATACAGGGAGTCCTCACGCCCCAGCATTTT.

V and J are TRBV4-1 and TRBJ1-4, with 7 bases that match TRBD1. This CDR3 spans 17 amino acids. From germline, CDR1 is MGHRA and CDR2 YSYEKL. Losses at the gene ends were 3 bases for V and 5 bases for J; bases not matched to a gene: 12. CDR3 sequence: CASSQYQGGSGNEKLFF. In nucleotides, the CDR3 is TGCGCCAGCAGCCAGTACCAGGGGGGCTCGGGGAATGAAAAACTGTTTTTT.

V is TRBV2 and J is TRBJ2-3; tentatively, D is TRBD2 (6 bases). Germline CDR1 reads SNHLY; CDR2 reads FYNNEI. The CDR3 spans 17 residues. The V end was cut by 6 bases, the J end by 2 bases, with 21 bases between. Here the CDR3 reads CASRKTTYRGNTDTQYF. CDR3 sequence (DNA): TGTGCCAGCAGAAAAACTACTTACCGGGGGAACACAGATACGCAGTATTTT.

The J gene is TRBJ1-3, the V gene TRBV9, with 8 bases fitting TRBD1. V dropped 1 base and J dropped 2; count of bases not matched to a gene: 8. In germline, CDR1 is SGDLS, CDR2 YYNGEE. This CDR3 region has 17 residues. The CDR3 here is CASSVTSGQVTGNTIYF. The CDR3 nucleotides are TGTGCCAGCAGCGTAACCTCGGGACAGGTAACTGGAAACACCATATATTTT.

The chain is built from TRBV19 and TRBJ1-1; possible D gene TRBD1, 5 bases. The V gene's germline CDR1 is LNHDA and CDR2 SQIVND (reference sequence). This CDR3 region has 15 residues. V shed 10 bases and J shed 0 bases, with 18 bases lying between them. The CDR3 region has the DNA TGTGCCACCCTGGGCCGGGGGACGGTGAACACTGAAGCTTTCTTT. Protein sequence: CATLGRGTVNTEAFF.

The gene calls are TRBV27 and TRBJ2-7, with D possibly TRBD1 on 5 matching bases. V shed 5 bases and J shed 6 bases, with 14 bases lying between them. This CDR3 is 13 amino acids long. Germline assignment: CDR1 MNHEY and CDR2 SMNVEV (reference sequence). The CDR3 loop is CASSRRPGFEQYF. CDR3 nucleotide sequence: TGTGCCAGCAGTCGGAGACCAGGGTTCGAGCAGTACTTC.

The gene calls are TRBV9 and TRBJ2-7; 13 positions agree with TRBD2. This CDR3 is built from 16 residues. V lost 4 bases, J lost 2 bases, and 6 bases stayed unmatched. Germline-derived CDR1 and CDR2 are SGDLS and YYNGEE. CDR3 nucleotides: TGTGCCAGCAGCCCCCTCGGGACTAGCGGGACCTACGAGCAGTACTTC. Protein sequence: CASSPLGTSGTYEQYF.